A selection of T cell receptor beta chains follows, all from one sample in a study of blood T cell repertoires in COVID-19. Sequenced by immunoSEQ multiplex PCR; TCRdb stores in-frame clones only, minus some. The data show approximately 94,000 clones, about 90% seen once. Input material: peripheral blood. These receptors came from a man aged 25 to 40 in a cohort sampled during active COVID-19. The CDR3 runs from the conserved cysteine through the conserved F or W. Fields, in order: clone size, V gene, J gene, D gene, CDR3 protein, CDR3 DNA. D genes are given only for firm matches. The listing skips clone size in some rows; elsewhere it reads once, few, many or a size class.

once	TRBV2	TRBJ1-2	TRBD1	CASSPTTGVGGYTF	TGTGCCAGCAGCCCTACGACAGGGGTTGGTGGCTACACCTTC
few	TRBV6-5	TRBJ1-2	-	CASSYSGSGGYTF	TGTGCCAGCAGTTACTCAGGGTCAGGGGGCTACACCTTC
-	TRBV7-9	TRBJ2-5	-	CASSRGDLAETQYF	TGTGCCAGCAGCCGGGGTGACCTAGCAGAGACCCAGTACTTC
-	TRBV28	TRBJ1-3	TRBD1	CASAQGENTIYF	TGTGCCAGCGCACAGGGGGAAAACACCATATATTTT
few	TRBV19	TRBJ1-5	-	CASSMNTLPNQPQHF	TGTGCCAGTAGTATGAATACTCTTCCCAATCAGCCCCAGCATTTT
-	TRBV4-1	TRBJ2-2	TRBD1	CASSQAFDRVDTGELFF	TGCGCCAGCAGCCAGGCGTTCGACAGGGTGGACACCGGGGAGCTGTTTTTT
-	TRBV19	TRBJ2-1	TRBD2	CASSSASGGRNEQFF	TGTGCCAGTAGCTCCGCTAGCGGGGGGAGGAATGAGCAGTTCTTC
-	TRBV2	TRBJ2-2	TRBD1	CASSAGGANTGELFF	TGTGCCAGCAGTGCAGGGGGCGCGAACACCGGGGAGCTGTTTTTT
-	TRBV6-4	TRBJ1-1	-	CASKRNGGDTEAFF	TGTGCCAGCAAGCGCAATGGGGGCGACACTGAAGCTTTCTTT
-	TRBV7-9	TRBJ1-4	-	CASSLVSLGSGNEKLFF	TGTGCCAGCAGCTTAGTGTCTCTGGGGTCGGGGAATGAAAAACTGTTTTTT
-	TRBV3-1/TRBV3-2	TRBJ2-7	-	CASSQGSGLPYEQYF	TGTGCCAGCAGCCAAGGGAGCGGGCTTCCCTACGAGCAGTACTTC
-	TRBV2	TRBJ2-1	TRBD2	CASSDGGATGEQFF	TGTGCCAGCAGTGACGGGGGGGCCACCGGTGAGCAGTTCTTC
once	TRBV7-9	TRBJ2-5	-	CASSLGSGEETQYF	TGTGCCAGCAGCTTAGGTTCGGGGGAAGAGACCCAGTACTTC
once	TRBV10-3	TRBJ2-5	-	CAISDTKETQYF	TGTGCCATCAGTGATACAAAAGAGACCCAGTACTTC
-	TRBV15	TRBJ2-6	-	CATSSPTGDSYSGANVLTF	TGTGCCACCAGCAGCCCTACAGGGGACTCCTACTCTGGGGCCAACGTCCTGACTTTC
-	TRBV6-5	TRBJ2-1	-	CASSYSGGPKFF	TGTGCCAGCAGTTACTCCGGGGGTCCGAAGTTCTTC
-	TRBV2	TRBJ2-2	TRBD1	CASVRTGAGELFF	TGTGCCAGCGTAAGGACAGGGGCGGGGGAGCTGTTTTTT
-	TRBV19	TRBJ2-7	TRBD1	CASSTILQGKAHEQYF	TGTGCCAGTAGTACCATATTACAGGGGAAGGCCCACGAGCAGTACTTC
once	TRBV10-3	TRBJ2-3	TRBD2	CAISALAGGADTQYF	TGTGCCATCAGTGCTTTAGCGGGGGGGGCTGATACGCAGTATTTT
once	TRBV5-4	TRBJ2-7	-	CASSLGAYEQYF	TGTGCCAGCAGCTTGGGGGCGTACGAGCAGTACTTC
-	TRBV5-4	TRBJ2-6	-	CASSGGAYPSGANVLTF	TGTGCCAGCAGCGGGGGGGCCTACCCCTCTGGGGCCAACGTCCTGACTTTC
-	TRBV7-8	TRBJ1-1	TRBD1	CASSLVDRGWGKNTEAFF	TGTGCCAGCAGCTTAGTGGACAGGGGGTGGGGGAAGAACACTGAAGCTTTCTTT
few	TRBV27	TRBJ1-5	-	CASSPGLNQPQHF	TGTGCCAGCTCCCCGGGTCTCAATCAGCCCCAGCATTTT
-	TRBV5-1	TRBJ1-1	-	CASSLVGAGDEAFF	TGCGCCAGCAGCTTAGTGGGGGCGGGTGATGAAGCTTTCTTT
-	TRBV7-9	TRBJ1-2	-	CASSPLEGYTF	TGTGCCAGCAGCCCCCTCGAGGGCTACACCTTC
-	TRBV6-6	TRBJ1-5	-	CASSSGPGQPQHF	TGTGCCAGCAGTTCGGGTCCCGGGCAGCCCCAGCATTTT
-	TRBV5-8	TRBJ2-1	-	CASSFRVLSYNEQFF	TGTGCCAGCAGCTTCAGGGTCCTTTCCTACAATGAGCAGTTCTTC
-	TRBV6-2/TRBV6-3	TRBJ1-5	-	CASSYSSGRRGQPQHF	TGTGCCAGCAGTTACTCGAGTGGCCGAAGGGGACAGCCCCAGCATTTT
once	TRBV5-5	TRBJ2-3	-	CASSRLTSTDTQYF	TGTGCCAGCAGCCGGCTGACTAGCACAGATACGCAGTATTTT